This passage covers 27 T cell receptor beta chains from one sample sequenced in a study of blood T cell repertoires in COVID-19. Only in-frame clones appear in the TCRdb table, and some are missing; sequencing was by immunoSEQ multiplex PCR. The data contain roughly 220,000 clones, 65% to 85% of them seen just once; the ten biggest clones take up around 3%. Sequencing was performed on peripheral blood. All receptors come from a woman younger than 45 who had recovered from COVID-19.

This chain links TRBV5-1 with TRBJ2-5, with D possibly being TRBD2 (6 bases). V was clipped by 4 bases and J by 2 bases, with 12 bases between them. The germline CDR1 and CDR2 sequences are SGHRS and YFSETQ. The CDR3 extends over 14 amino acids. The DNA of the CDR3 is TGCGCCAGCAGCGGCGGGACCAAACAAGAGACCCAGTACTTC. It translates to CASSGGTKQETQYF.

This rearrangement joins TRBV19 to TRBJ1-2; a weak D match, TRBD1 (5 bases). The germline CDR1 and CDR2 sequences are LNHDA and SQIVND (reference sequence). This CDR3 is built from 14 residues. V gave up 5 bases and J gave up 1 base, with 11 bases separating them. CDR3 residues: CASSEDTRNYGYTF. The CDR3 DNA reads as TGTGCCAGTAGTGAGGACACCCGTAACTATGGCTACACCTTC.

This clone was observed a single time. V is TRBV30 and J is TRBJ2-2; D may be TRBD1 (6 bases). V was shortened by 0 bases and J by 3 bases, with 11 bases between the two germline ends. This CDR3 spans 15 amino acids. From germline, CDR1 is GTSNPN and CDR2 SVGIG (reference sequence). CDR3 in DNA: TGTGCCTGGAGTGTACTCGAGGGGGACACCGGGGAGCTGTTTTTT. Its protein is CAWSVLEGDTGELFF. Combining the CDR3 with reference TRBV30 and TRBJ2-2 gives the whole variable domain SQTIHQWPATLVQPVGSPLSLECTVEGTSNPNLYWYRQAAGRGLQLLFYSVGIGQISSEVPQNLSASRPQDRQFILSSKKLLLSDSGFYLCAWSVLEGDTGELFFGEGSRLTVL.

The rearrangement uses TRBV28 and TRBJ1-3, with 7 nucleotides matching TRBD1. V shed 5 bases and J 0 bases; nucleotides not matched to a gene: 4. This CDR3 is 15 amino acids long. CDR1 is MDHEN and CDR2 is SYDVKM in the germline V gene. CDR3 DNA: TGTGCCAGCAGTACAGGGACAGCCTCTGGAAACACCATATATTTT. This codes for CASSTGTASGNTIYF.

In nucleotides, the CDR3 is TGTGCCAGCAGCTTAGCGCGGAGGGGGCACATCTATCCCTACGAGCAGTACTTC. Residues: CASSLARRGHIYPYEQYF. The chain couples TRBV7-9 to TRBJ2-7; TRBD1 is a possible D gene (7 bases). Trimming removed 0 bases from V and 2 bases from J, with 20 bases in between. CDR3 size: 18 residues. Per germline, CDR1 SEHNR and CDR2 FQNEAQ (reference sequence).

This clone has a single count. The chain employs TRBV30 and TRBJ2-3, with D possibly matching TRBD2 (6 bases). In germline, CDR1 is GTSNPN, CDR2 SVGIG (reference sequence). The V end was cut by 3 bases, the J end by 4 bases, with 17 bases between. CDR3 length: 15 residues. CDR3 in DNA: TGTGCCTGGAGCCTCGGGACTCTCCTTGCAGATACGCAGTATTTT. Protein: CAWSLGTLLADTQYF.

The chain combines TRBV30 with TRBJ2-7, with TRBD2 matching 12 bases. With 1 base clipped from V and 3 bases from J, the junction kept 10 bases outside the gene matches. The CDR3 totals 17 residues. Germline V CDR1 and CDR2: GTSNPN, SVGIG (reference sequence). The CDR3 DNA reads TGTGCCTGGAGTGGAATAACGACTAGCGGGAGTAGCTACGAGCAGTACTTC. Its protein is CAWSGITTSGSSYEQYF.

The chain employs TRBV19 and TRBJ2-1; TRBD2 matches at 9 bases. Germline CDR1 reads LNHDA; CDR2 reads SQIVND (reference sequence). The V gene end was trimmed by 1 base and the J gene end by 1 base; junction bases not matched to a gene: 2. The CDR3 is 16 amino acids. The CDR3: CASSIAAGGSYNEQFF. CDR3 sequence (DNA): TGTGCCAGTAGTATAGCAGCGGGAGGTTCCTACAATGAGCAGTTCTTC. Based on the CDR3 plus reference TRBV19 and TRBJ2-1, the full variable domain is DGGITQSPKYLFRKEGQNVTLSCEQNLNHDAMYWYRQDPGQGLRLIYYSQIVNDFQKGDIAEGYSVSREKKESFPLTVTSAQKNPTAFYLCASSIAAGGSYNEQFFGPGTRLTVL.

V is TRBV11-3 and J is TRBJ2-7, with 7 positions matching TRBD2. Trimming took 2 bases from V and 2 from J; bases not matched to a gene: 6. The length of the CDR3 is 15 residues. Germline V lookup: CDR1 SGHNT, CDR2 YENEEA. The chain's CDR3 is CASSLYASGPYEQYF. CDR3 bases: TGTGCCAGCAGCTTATATGCTAGCGGCCCCTACGAGCAGTACTTC.

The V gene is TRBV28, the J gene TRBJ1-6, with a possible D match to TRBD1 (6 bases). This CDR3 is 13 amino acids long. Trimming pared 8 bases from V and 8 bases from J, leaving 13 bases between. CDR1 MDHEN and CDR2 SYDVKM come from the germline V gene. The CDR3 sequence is CASGSYRDSPLHF. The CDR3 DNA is TGTGCCAGCGGAAGTTACAGGGATTCACCCCTCCACTTT.

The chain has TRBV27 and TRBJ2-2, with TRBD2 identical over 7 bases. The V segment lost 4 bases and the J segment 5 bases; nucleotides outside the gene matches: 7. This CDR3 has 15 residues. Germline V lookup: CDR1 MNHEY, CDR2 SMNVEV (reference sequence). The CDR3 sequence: CASSYQRDSTGELFF. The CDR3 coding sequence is TGTGCCAGCAGTTACCAGCGGGATTCAACCGGGGAGCTGTTTTTT.

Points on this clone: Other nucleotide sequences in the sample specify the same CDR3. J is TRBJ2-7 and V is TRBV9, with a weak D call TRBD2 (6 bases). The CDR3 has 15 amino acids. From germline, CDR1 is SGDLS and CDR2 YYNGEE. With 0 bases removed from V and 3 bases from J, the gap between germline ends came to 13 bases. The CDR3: CASSVGGLGSYEQYF. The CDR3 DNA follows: TGTGCCAGCAGCGTAGGGGGTCTCGGGAGCTACGAGCAGTACTTC.

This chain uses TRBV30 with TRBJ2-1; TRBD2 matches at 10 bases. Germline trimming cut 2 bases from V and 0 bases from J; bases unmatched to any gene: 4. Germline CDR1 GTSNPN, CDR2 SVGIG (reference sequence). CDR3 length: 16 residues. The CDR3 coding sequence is TGTGCCTGGAGTCCGACTAGCGGGCGCTCCTACAATGAGCAGTTCTTC. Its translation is CAWSPTSGRSYNEQFF.

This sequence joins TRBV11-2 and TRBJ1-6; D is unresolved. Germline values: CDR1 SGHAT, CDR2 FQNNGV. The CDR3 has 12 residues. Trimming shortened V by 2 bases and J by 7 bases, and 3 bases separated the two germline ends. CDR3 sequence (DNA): TGTGCCAGCAGCTTAACAAATTCACCCCTCCACTTT. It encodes CASSLTNSPLHF.

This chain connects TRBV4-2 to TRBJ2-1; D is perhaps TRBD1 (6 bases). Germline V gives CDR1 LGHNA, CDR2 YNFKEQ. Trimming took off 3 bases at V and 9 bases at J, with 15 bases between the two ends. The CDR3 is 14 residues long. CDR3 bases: TGTGCCAGCAGCCAGGATTTGGGGGCGACTGAGCAGTTCTTC. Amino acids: CASSQDLGATEQFF.

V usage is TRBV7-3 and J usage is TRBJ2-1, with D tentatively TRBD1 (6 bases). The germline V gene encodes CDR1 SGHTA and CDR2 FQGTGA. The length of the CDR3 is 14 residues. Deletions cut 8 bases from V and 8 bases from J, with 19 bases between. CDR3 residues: CASGRRAGADEQFF. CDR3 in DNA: TGTGCCAGCGGACGCCGGGCAGGGGCGGATGAGCAGTTCTTC. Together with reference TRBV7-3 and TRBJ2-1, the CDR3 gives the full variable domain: GAGVSQTPSNKVTEKGKYVELRCDPISGHTALYWYRQSLGQGPEFLIYFQGTGAADDSGLPNDRFFAVRPEGSVSTLKIQRTERGDSAVYLCASGRRAGADEQFFGPGTRLTVL.

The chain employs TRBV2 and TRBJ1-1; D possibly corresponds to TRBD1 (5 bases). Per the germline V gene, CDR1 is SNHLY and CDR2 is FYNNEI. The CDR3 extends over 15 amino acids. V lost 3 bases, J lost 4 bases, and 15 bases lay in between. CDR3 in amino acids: CASSETPGLGTEAFF. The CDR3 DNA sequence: TGTGCCAGCAGTGAGACTCCAGGGTTGGGCACTGAAGCTTTCTTT. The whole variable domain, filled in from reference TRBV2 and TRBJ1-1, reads EPEVTQTPSHQVTQMGQEVILRCVPISNHLYFYWYRQILGQKVEFLVSFYNNEISEKSEIFDDQFSVERPDGSNFTLKIRSTKLEDSAMYFCASSETPGLGTEAFFGQGTRLTVV.

Here the CDR3 DNA reads TGTGCCAGCAGTTTAGCCCTCCTTGCGGGGGTCTACGAGCAGTACTTC. It translates to CASSLALLAGVYEQYF. The chain uses TRBV6-5 and TRBJ2-7; 7 positions match TRBD2. This CDR3 comprises 16 residues. Per the germline V gene, CDR1 is MNHEY and CDR2 is SVGAGI. Unmatched junction bases numbered 12, after V lost 4 bases and J lost 3 bases.

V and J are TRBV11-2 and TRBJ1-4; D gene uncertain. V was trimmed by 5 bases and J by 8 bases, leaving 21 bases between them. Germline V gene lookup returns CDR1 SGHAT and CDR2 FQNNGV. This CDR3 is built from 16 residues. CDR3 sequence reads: CASSAQIQVIEEKLFF. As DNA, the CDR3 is TGTGCCAGCAGCGCCCAAATCCAGGTGATCGAAGAAAAACTGTTTTTT. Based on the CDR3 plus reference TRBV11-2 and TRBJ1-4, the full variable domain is EAGVAQSPRYKIIEKRQSVAFWCNPISGHATLYWYQQILGQGPKLLIQFQNNGVVDDSQLPKDRFSAERLKGVDSTLKIQPAKLEDSAVYLCASSAQIQVIEEKLFFGSGTQLSVL.

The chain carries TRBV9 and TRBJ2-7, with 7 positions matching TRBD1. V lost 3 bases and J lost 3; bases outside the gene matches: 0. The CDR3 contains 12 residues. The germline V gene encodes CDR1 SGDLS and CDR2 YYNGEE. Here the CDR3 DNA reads TGTGCCAGCAGCGCAGGGGGCTACGAGCAGTACTTC. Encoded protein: CASSAGGYEQYF.

DNA of the CDR3: TGTGCCAGCAGTACAAGCGGGGGGTACGAGCAGTACTTC. Amino acid sequence: CASSTSGGYEQYF. This chain links TRBV7-2 with TRBJ2-7; 9 positions agree with TRBD2. V lost 6 bases and J lost 4; bases outside the gene matches: 4. The CDR3 extends over 13 amino acids. Looked up from germline, CDR1 is SGHTA and CDR2 is FQGNSA.

CDR3 DNA sequence: TGCGCCAGCAGTTTCGCGGGGTTGGCAGATACGCAGTATTTT. Its translation is CASSFAGLADTQYF. The rearrangement links TRBV10-1 to TRBJ2-3; TRBD2 might be the D (6 bases). Trimming took off 5 bases at V and 4 bases at J, with 13 bases between the two ends. In germline, CDR1 is WNHNN, CDR2 SYGVQD (reference sequence). This CDR3 spans 14 amino acids.

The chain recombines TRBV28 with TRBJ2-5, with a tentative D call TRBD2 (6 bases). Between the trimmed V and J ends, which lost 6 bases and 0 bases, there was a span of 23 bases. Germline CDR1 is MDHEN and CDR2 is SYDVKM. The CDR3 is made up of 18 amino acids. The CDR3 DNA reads TGTGCCAGCAGGCAACACACGACATCGGGGGATTACCAAGAGACCCAGTACTTC. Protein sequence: CASRQHTTSGDYQETQYF.

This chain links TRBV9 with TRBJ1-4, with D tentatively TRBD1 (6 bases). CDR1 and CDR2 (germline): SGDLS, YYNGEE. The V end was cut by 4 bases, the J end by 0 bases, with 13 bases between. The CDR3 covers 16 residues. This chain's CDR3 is CASSPGRTATNEKLFF. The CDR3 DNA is TGTGCCAGCAGCCCAGGACGGACAGCAACTAATGAAAAACTGTTTTTT.

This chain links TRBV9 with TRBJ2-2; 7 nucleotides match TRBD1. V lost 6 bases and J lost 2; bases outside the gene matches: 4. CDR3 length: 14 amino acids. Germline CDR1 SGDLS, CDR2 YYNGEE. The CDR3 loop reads CASNRQGNTGELFF. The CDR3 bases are TGTGCCAGCAACCGACAGGGAAACACCGGGGAGCTGTTTTTT.

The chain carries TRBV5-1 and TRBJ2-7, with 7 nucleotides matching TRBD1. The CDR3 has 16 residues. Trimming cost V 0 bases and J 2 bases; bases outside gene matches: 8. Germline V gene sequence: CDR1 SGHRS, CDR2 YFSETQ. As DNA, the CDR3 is TGCGCCAGCAGCTTGGCCTTCGGGACAGCCACCTACGAGCAGTACTTC. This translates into CASSLAFGTATYEQYF.

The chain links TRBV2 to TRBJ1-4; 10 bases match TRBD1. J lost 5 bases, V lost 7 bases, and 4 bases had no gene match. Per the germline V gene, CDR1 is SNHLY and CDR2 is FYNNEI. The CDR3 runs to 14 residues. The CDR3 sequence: CASNGGQGNEKLFF. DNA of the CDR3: TGTGCCAGCAACGGGGGACAGGGGAATGAAAAACTGTTTTTT.